One sample yielded the 21 T cell receptor beta chains listed below, sequenced in a study of T cells in Graves' hyperthyroidism and ophthalmopathy. TCR beta CDR3 regions were amplified from RNA. Researchers ran a first-round RT-PCR on the TCR CDR3 using the HTBI primer set. Using its own MiXCR run on the multiplex PCR reads, TCRdb lists one record per CDR3 protein. The sample consists of hundreds of thousands of distinct CDR3 sequences, roughly 21% of them appearing once. Material for sequencing was blood. All receptors come from a man aged 35-49 years with Graves' ophthalmopathy.

In its sample, this clonotype was seen many times. The chain employs TRBV6-2 or TRBV6-3 and TRBJ1-1, with D possibly TRBD1 on 6 matching bases. The V end lost 2 bases, the J end lost 1 base, and 8 bases lay between the germline ends. In germline, CDR1 is MNHEY, CDR2 SVGEGT. There are 14 residues in the CDR3. The CDR3: CASSYRGRNTEAFF. The DNA for the CDR3 is TGTGCCAGCAGTTACAGGGGGAGGAACACTGAAGCTTTCTTT.

This clonotype was seen more than once but under ten times. The chain couples TRBV5-1 to TRBJ2-1; 7 nucleotides match TRBD2. The CDR3 runs 15 residues. Germline V gene data show CDR1 as SGHRS and CDR2 as YFSETQ. V lost 5 bases to trimming and J lost 9 bases; unmatched junction nucleotides: 14. For the CDR3, the DNA is TGCGCCAGCAGGTCGGGACTATTGGCTTTGGGTGAGCAGTTCTTC. It encodes CASRSGLLALGEQFF.

As to this clonotype: At one of its ends the junction is not consistent with the germline gene, which may arise from a read error. This chain connects TRBV24-1 to TRBJ2-2, with D possibly TRBD2 on 6 matching bases. Germline-derived CDR1 and CDR2 are KGHDR and SFDVKD. The CDR3 contains 16 residues. The CDR3 DNA follows: TGTGCCACCAGTGATTGGGGGGATCTGAACACCGAGGAGCTGTTTTTT. This translates into CATSDWGDLNTEELFF.

In its sample, this clonotype was seen many times. Here the CDR3 reads CASSHRGGTEAFF. In DNA, the CDR3 is TGTGCCAGCAGCCACAGGGGCGGAACTGAAGCTTTCTTT. This chain joins TRBV3-1 and TRBJ1-1, with D maybe TRBD1 (6 bases). V lost 3 bases and J lost 5, with 10 bases in between. CDR3 length: 13 residues. The germline gives CDR1 LGHDT, CDR2 YNNKEL (reference sequence).

There are many counts of this clonotype. The gene calls are TRBV30 and TRBJ1-1; D is unclear. This CDR3 spans 13 amino acids. Germline CDR1 GTSNPN, CDR2 SVGIG (reference sequence). V dropped 3 bases and J dropped 0 bases, with 8 bases sitting between them. This CDR3 is CAWSQILNTEAFF. The CDR3 nucleotides read TGTGCCTGGAGCCAGATCCTGAACACTGAAGCTTTCTTT.

V and J are TRBV10-3 and TRBJ2-7; 13 bases map to TRBD2. V lost 3 bases and J lost 5; bases outside the gene matches: 7. Germline assignment: CDR1 ENHRY and CDR2 SYGVKD. The length of the CDR3 is 16 residues. CDR3 nucleotides: TGTGCCATCAGTGACACTAGCGGGGGGGGGACGCACGAGCAGTACTTC. As protein: CAISDTSGGGTHEQYF.

This clonotype was counted ten times or more. V usage is TRBV12-3 or TRBV12-4 and J usage is TRBJ1-3; D is ambiguous. V dropped 5 bases and J dropped 2 bases, with 10 bases sitting between them. The CDR3 length is 14 residues. Written as DNA, the CDR3 is TGTGCCAGCAGTATCCGGACGGCTGGAAACACCATATATTTT. Translated, it gives CASSIRTAGNTIYF.

This sequence joins TRBV5-4 and TRBJ1-2; 7 bases match TRBD1. CDR3 length: 13 amino acids. In germline, CDR1 is SGHNT, CDR2 YYREEE (reference sequence). Trimming removed 3 bases from V and 4 bases from J; junction bases left unmatched: 3. The DNA of the CDR3 is TGTGCCAGCAGCTCACAGGGGATCTATGGCTACACCTTC. Protein: CASSSQGIYGYTF.

This clonotype was counted at least ten times. This chain links TRBV2 with TRBJ1-2; D perhaps matches TRBD1 (5 bases). Between the trimmed V and J ends, which lost 3 bases and 6 bases, there was a span of 11 bases. CDR3 length: 13 amino acids. Germline V gene data show CDR1 as SNHLY and CDR2 as FYNNEI. Written as DNA, the CDR3 is TGTGCCAGCAGTGACTCGGGGGTAGATGGCTACACCTTC. Its protein product is CASSDSGVDGYTF.

The chain uses TRBV12-3 or TRBV12-4 and TRBJ2-3; a weak D match, TRBD1 (6 bases). The ends were cut back, 4 bases at V and 9 bases at J, with 17 bases in the middle. The CDR3 covers 14 residues. The CDR3 loop reads CASSWTASGGTQYF. In DNA form, the CDR3 reads TGTGCCAGCAGTTGGACAGCCTCTGGCGGGACGCAGTATTTT.

In this sample, this clonotype turned up many times. The rearrangement uses TRBV2 and TRBJ1-2; tentatively, D is TRBD1 (5 bases). Germline V gives CDR1 SNHLY, CDR2 FYNNEI. Trimming stripped 6 bases from V and 0 bases from J, with 14 bases between. The CDR3 sequence is 15 residues long. The CDR3 sequence: CASRERDFANYGYTF. In DNA form, the CDR3 reads TGTGCCAGCAGAGAGCGGGACTTTGCTAACTATGGCTACACCTTC. Combining the CDR3 with reference TRBV2 and TRBJ1-2 gives the whole variable domain EPEVTQTPSHQVTQMGQEVILRCVPISNHLYFYWYRQILGQKVEFLVSFYNNEISEKSEIFDDQFSVERPDGSNFTLKIRSTKLEDSAMYFCASRERDFANYGYTFGSGTRLTVV.

In its sample, this clonotype was seen a few times. The chain joins TRBV14 to TRBJ2-1; tentatively, D is TRBD1 or TRBD2 (6 bases each). The V gene's germline CDR1 is SGHDN and CDR2 FVKESK. The CDR3 sequence is 16 residues long. V was pared by 1 base and J by 2 bases, with 12 bases between. CDR3 region: CASSQVGGSTYNEQFF. DNA for the CDR3: TGTGCCAGCAGCCAAGTAGGGGGGTCAACCTACAATGAGCAGTTCTTC.

This clonotype was counted at least ten times. The rearrangement uses TRBV5-1 and TRBJ1-1; weak D call: TRBD1 (5 bases). Deletions cut 1 base from V and 1 base from J, with 11 bases between. CDR3 length: 15 residues. The germline gives CDR1 SGHRS, CDR2 YFSETQ. Here the CDR3 reads CASSLRSRANTEAFF. The CDR3 nucleotides read TGCGCCAGCAGCTTGAGGAGCAGGGCGAACACTGAAGCTTTCTTT.

This clonotype came up a few times. The chain is built from TRBV28 and TRBJ2-3; 9 bases are shared with TRBD2. J gave up 2 bases and V 5 bases, and 5 bases lay outside the gene matches. The germline V gene encodes CDR1 MDHEN and CDR2 SYDVKM. CDR3 length equals 15 residues. CDR3 residues: CASSESGRTTDTQYF. Written as DNA, the CDR3 is TGTGCCAGCAGTGAGAGCGGGAGGACCACAGATACGCAGTATTTT.

This clonotype was counted between two and nine times. The V gene is TRBV7-9, the J gene TRBJ2-5; D might be TRBD1 (6 bases). Germline V gene sequence: CDR1 SEHNR, CDR2 FQNEAQ (reference sequence). Trimming stripped 8 bases from V and 4 bases from J, with 20 bases between. CDR3 length equals 15 residues. The CDR3 reads CASGRGQRLGETQYF. The CDR3 DNA follows: TGTGCCAGCGGGAGAGGACAGCGGTTGGGAGAGACCCAGTACTTC.

This clonotype was recorded many times. The chain couples TRBV18 to TRBJ1-3; D perhaps matches TRBD1 (5 bases). Deletions cut 10 bases from V and 0 bases from J, with 16 bases between. The CDR3 loop spans 15 amino acids. Germline V gene sequence: CDR1 KGHSH, CDR2 LQKENI. CDR3 sequence reads: CATARGDSSGNTIYF. CDR3 nucleotides: TGTGCCACTGCCCGGGGGGACTCCTCTGGAAACACCATATATTTT.

With respect to this clonotype: The germline gene is not matched at one end of the junction; a read error may be the cause. The CDR3 protein is CAGSASGTGSYGYTF. The CDR3 DNA reads TGTGCCGGCAGCGCCTCCGGGACAGGGTCCTATGGCTACACCTTC. V usage is TRBV12-3 or TRBV12-4 and J usage is TRBJ1-2, with 9 bases fitting TRBD1. CDR3 size: 15 residues.

At least ten counts were recorded for this clonotype. The chain combines TRBV20-1 with TRBJ2-1; D is undetermined. Germline V gene data show CDR1 as DFQATT and CDR2 as SNEGSKA (reference sequence). V was trimmed by 4 bases and J by 7 bases, leaving 14 bases between them. There are 13 residues in the CDR3. The DNA for the CDR3 is TGCAGTGCTAAGGACCTGGAACGTAATGAGCAGTTCTTC. It specifies CSAKDLERNEQFF.

The sample holds many counts of this clonotype. The rearrangement joins TRBV7-8 to TRBJ2-7; tentative D call: TRBD2 (7 bases). Germline V CDR1 and CDR2: SGHVS, FQNEAQ. With 1 base removed from V and 4 bases from J, the gap between germline ends came to 8 bases. This CDR3 region has 13 residues. CDR3 nucleotide sequence: TGTGCCAGCAGCTTAGAGGGGGGGTACGAGCAGTACTTC. It translates to CASSLEGGYEQYF.

This clonotype occurred many times. The chain couples TRBV18 to TRBJ1-4, with D unclear. The germline V gene has CDR1 KGHSH and CDR2 LQKENI. V lost 3 bases to trimming and J lost 8 bases, with 10 bases between them. The CDR3 is 13 residues long. CDR3 sequence (DNA): TGTGCCAGCTCACCCCAAGGAAGGGAAAAACTGTTTTTT. Protein sequence: CASSPQGREKLFF.

The CDR3 DNA reads TGTGCCAGCAGTTACTCGATAAGTGGTGAAGCTTTCTTT. It codes for CASSYSISGEAFF. The V gene is TRBV6-2 or TRBV6-3, the J gene TRBJ1-1; D remains ambiguous. V was trimmed by 0 bases and J by 7 bases, leaving 9 bases between them. This CDR3 contains 13 residues. In germline, CDR1 is MNHEY, CDR2 SVGEGT.